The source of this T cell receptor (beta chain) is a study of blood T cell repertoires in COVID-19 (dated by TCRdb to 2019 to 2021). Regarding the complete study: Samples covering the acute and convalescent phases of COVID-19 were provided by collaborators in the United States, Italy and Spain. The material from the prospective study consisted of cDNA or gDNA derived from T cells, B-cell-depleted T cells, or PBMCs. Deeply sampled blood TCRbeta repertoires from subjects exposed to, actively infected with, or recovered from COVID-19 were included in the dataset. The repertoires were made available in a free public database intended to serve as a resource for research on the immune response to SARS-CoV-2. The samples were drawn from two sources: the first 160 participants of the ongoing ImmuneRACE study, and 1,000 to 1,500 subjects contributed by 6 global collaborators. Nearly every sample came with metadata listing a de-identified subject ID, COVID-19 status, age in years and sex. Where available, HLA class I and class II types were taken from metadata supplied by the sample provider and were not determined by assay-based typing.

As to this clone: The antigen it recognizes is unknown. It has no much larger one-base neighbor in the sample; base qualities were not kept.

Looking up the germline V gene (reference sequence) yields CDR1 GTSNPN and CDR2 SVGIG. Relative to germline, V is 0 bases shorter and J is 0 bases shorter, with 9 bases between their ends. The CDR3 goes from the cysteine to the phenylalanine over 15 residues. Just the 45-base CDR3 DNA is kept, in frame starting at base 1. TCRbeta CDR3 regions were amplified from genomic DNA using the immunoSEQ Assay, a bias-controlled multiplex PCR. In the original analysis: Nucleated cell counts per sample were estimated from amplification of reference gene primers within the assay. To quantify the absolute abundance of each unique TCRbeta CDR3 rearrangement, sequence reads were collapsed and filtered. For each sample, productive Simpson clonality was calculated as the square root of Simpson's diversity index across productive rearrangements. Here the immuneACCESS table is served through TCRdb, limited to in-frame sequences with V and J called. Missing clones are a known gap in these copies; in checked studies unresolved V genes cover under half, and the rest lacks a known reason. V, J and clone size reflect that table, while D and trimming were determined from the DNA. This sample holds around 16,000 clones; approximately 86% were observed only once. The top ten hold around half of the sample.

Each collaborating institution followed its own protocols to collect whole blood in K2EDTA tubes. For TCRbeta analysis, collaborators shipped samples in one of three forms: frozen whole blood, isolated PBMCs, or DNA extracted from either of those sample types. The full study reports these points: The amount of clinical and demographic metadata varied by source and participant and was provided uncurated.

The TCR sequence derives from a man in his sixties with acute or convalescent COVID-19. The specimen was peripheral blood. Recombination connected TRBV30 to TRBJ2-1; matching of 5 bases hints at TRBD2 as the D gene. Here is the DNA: TGTGCCTGGAGTGTGAGAACTAGCTCCTACAATGAGCAGTTCTTC. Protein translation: CAWSVRTSSYNEQFF.